This T cell receptor beta chain was recovered during a study of cytomegalovirus exposure and HLA in healthy donors. Notes on the study in general: A later analysis reported that several of the most significant clusters appeared to be linked to common viral pathogens, among them Epstein-Barr virus.

Germline-derived CDR1 and CDR2 are MNHEY and SMNVEV (reference sequence). CDR3 size: 13 residues. This clone was detected a few times. Its antigen is undetermined. With 60 Vbeta and 13 Jbeta primers, the PCR was carried out. TCRdb's copy holds only in-frame clones and misses some; the assay was immunoSEQ multiplex PCR. The sample shows 95,000 to 150,000 clones, 70% to 80% of them seen only once. This chain uses TRBV27 with TRBJ2-5, with D unresolved. The J call may be wrong; the DNA end is better matched by TRBJ2-7. The sample consisted of PBMCs. The clonotype originates from a woman aged 40 to 55 in good health and CMV-seropositive. CDR3 sequence reads: CASSQRSSYEQYF. CDR3 nucleotide sequence: TGTGCCAGCAGTCAACGGAGCTCCTACGAGCAGTACTTC.